Following are 3 T cell receptor beta chains from one sample sequenced in a study of cytomegalovirus exposure and HLA in healthy donors. The PCR made use of 60 Vbeta and 13 Jbeta primers. TCRdb's table, derived via immunoSEQ multiplex PCR, lists solely in-frame clones and lacks some. The sample comprises more than 60,000 clones, about 70% of which are singletons, and 2.5% to 3.5% rests with the top ten. Sequenced sample: PBMCs. Source of these receptors: a man between 18 and 35 years old in good health and CMV-seronegative.

V gene TRBV6-5 combines with J gene TRBJ2-1, with a tentative D call TRBD2 (6 bases). V was shortened by 6 bases and J by 0 bases, with 12 bases between the two germline ends. Germline V gives CDR1 MNHEY, CDR2 SVGAGI. The CDR3 sequence is 15 residues long. Written as DNA, the CDR3 is TGTGCCAGCAGCGACGACGGGAGCTCCTACAATGAGCAGTTCTTC. Residues: CASSDDGSSYNEQFF.

CDR3 bases: TGCAGTGCTACCTCGACAGATACGCAGTATTTT. The encoded protein is CSATSTDTQYF. The chain combines TRBV20-1 with TRBJ2-3; D gene uncertain. The ends were cut back, 4 bases at V and 3 bases at J, with 5 bases in the middle. Germline CDR1 and CDR2: DFQATT and SNEGSKA (reference sequence). This CDR3 has 11 residues.

This clone was recorded a few times. The rearrangement joins TRBV5-1 to TRBJ1-1; the match to TRBD1 covers 8 bases. CDR3 size: 14 residues. Germline lookup yields CDR1 SGHRS and CDR2 YFSETQ. V lost 0 bases to trimming and J lost 5 bases; unmatched junction nucleotides: 3. The CDR3 sequence: CASSLATGGTEAFF. DNA for the CDR3: TGCGCCAGCAGCTTGGCTACAGGGGGGACTGAAGCTTTCTTT.